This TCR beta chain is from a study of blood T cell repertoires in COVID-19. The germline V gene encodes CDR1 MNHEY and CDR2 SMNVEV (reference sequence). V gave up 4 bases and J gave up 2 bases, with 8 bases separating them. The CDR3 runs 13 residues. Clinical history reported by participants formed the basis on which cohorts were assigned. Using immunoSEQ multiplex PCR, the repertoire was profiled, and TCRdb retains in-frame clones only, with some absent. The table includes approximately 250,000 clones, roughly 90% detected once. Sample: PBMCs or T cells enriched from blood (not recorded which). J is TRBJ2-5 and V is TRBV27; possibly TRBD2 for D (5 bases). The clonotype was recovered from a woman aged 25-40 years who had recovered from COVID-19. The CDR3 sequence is CASSSGRQETQYF. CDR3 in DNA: TGTGCCAGCAGTTCTGGGAGACAAGAGACCCAGTACTTC.